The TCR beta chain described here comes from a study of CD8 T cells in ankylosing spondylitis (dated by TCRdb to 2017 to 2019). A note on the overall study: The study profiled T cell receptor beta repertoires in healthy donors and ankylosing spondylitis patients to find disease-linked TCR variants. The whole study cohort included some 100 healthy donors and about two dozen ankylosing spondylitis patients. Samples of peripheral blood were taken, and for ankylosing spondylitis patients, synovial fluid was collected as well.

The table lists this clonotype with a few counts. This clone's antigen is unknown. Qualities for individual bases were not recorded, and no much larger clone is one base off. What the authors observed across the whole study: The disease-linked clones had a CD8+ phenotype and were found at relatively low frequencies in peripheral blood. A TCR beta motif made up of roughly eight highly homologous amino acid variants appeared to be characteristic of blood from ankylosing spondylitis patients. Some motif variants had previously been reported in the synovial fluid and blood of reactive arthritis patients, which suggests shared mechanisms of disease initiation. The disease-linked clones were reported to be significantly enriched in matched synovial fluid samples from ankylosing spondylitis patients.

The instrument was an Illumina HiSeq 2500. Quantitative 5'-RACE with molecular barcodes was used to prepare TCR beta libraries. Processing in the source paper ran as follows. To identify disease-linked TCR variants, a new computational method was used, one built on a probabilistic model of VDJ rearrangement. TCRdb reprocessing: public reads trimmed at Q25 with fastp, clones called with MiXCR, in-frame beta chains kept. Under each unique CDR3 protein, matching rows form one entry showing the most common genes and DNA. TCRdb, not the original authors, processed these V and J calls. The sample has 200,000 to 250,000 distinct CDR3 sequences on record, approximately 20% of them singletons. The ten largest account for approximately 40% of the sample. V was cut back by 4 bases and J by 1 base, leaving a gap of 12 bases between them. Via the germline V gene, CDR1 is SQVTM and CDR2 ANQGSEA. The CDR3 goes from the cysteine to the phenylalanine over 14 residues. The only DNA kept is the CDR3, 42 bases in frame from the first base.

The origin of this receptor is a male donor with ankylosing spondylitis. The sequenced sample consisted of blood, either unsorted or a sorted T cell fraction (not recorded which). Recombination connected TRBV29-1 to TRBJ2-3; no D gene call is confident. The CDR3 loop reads CSVVFWFRTDTQYF. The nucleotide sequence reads TGCAGCGTTGTTTTCTGGTTTCGCACAGATACGCAGTATTTT.